The clone carrying this T cell receptor beta chain was seen a few times. Its specificity is not known. TCRdb reprocessed the 5' RACE reads with MiXCR, giving one entry per CDR3 protein. Here the sample spans about 220,000 distinct CDR3 sequences, 15% to 20% being singletons. Germline CDR1 and CDR2: MGHRA and YSYEKL. Trimming removed 4 bases at V and 4 bases at J, with 19 bases between. CDR3 length: 16 amino acids. This specimen comes from a study of CD8 T cells in ankylosing spondylitis. Study outcomes and limitations: Apparently characteristic of ankylosing spondylitis blood was a TCR beta motif (about 8 highly homologous variants).

Input material: blood, either unsorted or a sorted T cell fraction (not recorded which). The sequence was obtained from a male donor with ankylosing spondylitis. The chain recombines TRBV4-1 with TRBJ1-1; weak D call: TRBD1 (6 bases). The CDR3 region has the DNA TGCGCCAGCAGCCCTTCTCCCGGGACACCCGCCACTGAAGCTTTCTTT. This encodes CASSPSPGTPATEAFF.